The clone carrying this T cell receptor (beta chain) has just a few counts. The antigen remains undetermined. This specimen comes from a study of cytomegalovirus exposure and HLA in healthy donors. Study results and caveats: Cytomegalovirus-associated TCR beta chains were listed, numbering under 200. Later analysis identified several of the most significant clusters that appeared linked to common viral pathogens. Presence/absence analyses assumed roughly uniform sequencing depth across donors, which may not hold.

With 60 Vbeta and 13 Jbeta primers, the PCR was carried out. Profiled with immunoSEQ multiplex PCR; TCRdb holds only in-frame clones, not every one. The profile covers 150,000 to 200,000 clones, with 75% to 85% appearing a single time and roughly 1.2% taken by the ten largest. Germline assignment: CDR1 SNHLY and CDR2 FYNNEI. V was shortened by 6 bases and J by 10 bases, with 15 bases between the two germline ends. CDR3 length equals 12 residues. The sequenced material came from PBMCs. This rearrangement joins TRBV2 to TRBJ1-2, with D maybe TRBD1 (6 bases). This receptor was obtained from a girl aged 2 to 10 in good health and CMV-seropositive. As DNA, the CDR3 is TGTGCCAGCAGGGATATTAGGGGGTTCTACACCTTC. This encodes CASRDIRGFYTF. Drawing the rest from reference TRBV2 and TRBJ1-2, the complete variable domain is EPEVTQTPSHQVTQMGQEVILRCVPISNHLYFYWYRQILGQKVEFLVSFYNNEISEKSEIFDDQFSVERPDGSNFTLKIRSTKLEDSAMYFCASRDIRGFYTFGSGTRLTVV.